The clone carrying this T cell receptor (beta chain) was picked up a small number of times. This entry is derived from a study of T cells after yellow fever vaccination. Notes on the study in general: Reappearing after the booster were most of the clones from primary vaccination (about 96% CD4, approximately 86% CD8). There was a possibility that FACS-sorted repertoires contained abundant clonotypes contaminating from the bulk population. Overall, a small share of clonotypes was seen in both CD4 and CD8 compartments.

CDR1 and CDR2 from the germline V gene are DFQATT and SNEGSKA (reference sequence). The CDR3 has 15 amino acids. Trimming stripped 6 bases from V and 2 bases from J, with 18 bases between. TCRdb fed the 5' RACE reads into MiXCR, producing one record per CDR3 protein. The table lists 96,000 or so distinct CDR3 sequences, more than 7.5% of them singletons. The chain employs TRBV20-1 and TRBJ2-3; D possibly matches TRBD1 or TRBD2 (7 bases each). This material consisted of CD8+ T cells not binding an NS4B(214-222) dextramer, sorted from PBMCs, taken roughly 15 days after the first yellow fever vaccination. The sequence was collected from a man aged 18-30 years who received the YFV17D yellow fever vaccine. The CDR3 spells CSATQQGRVTDTQYF. CDR3 nucleotides: TGCAGTGCAACACAACAGGGGAGGGTCACAGATACGCAGTATTTT.